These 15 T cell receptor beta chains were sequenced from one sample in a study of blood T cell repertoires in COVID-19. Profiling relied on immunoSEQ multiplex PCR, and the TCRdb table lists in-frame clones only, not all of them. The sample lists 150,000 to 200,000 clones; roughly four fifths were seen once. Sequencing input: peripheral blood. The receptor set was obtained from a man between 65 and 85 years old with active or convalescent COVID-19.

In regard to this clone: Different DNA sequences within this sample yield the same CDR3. Here the CDR3 DNA reads TGTGCCAGCCGGAGGGATAGCAATCAGCCCCAGCATTTT. It translates to CASRRDSNQPQHF. This chain links TRBV2 with TRBJ1-5; the D is unclear. Germline-derived CDR1 and CDR2 are SNHLY and FYNNEI. The CDR3 contains 13 residues. The V and J ends lost 8 bases and 0 bases respectively, with 8 bases between them.

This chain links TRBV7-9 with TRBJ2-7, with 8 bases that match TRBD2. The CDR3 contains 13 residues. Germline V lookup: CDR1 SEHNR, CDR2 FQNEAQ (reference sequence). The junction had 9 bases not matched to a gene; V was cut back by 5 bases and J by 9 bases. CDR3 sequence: CASSPGGAAGQYF. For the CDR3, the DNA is TGTGCCAGCAGCCCGGGGGGGGCCGCTGGGCAGTACTTC.

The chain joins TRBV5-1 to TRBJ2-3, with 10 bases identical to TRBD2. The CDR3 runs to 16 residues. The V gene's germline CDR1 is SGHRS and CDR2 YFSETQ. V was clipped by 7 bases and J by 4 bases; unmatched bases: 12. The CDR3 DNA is TGCGCCAGCGAAAGCGGGCTAGCGGGAGCTGCAGATACGCAGTATTTT. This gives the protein CASESGLAGAADTQYF.

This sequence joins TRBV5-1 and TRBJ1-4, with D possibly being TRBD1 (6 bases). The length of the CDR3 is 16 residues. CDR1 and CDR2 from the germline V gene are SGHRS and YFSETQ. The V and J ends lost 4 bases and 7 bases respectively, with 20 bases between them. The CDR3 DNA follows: TGCGCCAGCAGCGGTGGGGACACCATAGTGGGTGAAAAACTGTTTTTT. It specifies CASSGGDTIVGEKLFF.

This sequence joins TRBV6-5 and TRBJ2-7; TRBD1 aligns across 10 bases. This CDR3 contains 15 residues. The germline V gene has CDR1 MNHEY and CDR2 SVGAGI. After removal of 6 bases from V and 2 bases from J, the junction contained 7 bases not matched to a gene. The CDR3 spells CASRRFGTGAYEQYF. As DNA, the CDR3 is TGTGCCAGCAGACGGTTTGGGACAGGGGCCTACGAGCAGTACTTC.

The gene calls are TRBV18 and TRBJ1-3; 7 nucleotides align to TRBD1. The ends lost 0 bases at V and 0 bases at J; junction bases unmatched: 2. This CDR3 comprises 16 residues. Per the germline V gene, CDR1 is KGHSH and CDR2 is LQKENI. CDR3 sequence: CASSPPGQSSGNTIYF. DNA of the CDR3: TGTGCCAGCTCACCACCGGGACAGAGCTCTGGAAACACCATATATTTT.

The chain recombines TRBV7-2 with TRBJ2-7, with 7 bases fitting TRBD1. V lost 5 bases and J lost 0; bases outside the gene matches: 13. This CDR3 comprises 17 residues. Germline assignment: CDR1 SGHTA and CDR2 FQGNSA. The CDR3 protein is CASSQPTGVGDSYEQYF. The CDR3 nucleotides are TGTGCCAGCAGCCAACCAACAGGGGTGGGGGACTCCTACGAGCAGTACTTC.

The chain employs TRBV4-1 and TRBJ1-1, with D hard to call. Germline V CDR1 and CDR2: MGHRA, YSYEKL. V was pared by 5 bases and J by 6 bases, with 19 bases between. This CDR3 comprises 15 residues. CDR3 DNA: TGCGCCAGCAGCGCACCGACACCCAAAGGCCCTGAAGCTTTCTTT. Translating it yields CASSAPTPKGPEAFF.

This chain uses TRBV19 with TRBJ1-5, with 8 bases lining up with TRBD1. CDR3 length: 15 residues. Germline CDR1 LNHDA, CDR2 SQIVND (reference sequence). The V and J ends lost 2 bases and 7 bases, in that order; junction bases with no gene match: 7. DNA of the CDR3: TGTGCCAGTAGTATACAGGGGGCGAAAGAACAGCCCCAGCATTTT. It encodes CASSIQGAKEQPQHF.

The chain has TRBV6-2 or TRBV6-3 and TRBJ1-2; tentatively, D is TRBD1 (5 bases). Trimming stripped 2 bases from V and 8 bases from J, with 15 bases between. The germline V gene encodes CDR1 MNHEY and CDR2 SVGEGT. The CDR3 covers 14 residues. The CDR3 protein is CASSYNDRVRGYTF. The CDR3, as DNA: TGTGCCAGCAGTTACAACGACAGAGTGCGCGGCTACACCTTC.

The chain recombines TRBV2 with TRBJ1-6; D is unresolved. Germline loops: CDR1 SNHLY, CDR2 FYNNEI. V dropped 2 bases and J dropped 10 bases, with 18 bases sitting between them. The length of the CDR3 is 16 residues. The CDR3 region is CASSERSRLRESPLHF. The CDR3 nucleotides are TGTGCCAGCAGTGAACGGTCGAGACTTCGAGAATCACCCCTCCACTTT.

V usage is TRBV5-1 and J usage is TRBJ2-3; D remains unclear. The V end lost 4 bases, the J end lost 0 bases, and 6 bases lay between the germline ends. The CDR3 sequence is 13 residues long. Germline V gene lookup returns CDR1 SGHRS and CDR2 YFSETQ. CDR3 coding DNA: TGCGCCAGCAGCCAGACTAGCACAGATACGCAGTATTTT. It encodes CASSQTSTDTQYF.

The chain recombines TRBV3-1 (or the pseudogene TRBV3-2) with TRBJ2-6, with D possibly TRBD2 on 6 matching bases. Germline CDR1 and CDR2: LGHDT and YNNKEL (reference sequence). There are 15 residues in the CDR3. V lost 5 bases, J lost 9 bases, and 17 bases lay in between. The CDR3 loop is CASSNSDYSVNVLTF. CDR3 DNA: TGTGCCAGCAGCAATTCGGACTACTCCGTCAACGTCCTGACTTTC.

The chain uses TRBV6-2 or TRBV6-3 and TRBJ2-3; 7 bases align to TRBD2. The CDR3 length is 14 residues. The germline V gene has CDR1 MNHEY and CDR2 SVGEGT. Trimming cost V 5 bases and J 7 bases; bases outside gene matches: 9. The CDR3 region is CASSTLTSTHTQYF. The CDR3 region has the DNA TGTGCCAGCAGTACCCTGACTAGCACTCATACGCAGTATTTT.

The CDR3 sequence is CASSQQGAGNYGYTF. CDR3 nucleotides: TGTGCCAGCAGTCAACAGGGGGCGGGAAACTATGGCTACACCTTC. The chain recombines TRBV27 with TRBJ1-2, with 9 nucleotides matching TRBD1. Trimming took 5 bases from V and 2 from J; bases not matched to a gene: 6. CDR3 length: 15 amino acids. Germline CDR1 MNHEY, CDR2 SMNVEV (reference sequence).